The clone carrying this TCR beta chain was detected ten times or more. Both iRepertoire HTBI primers and Arm-PCR of CDR3 regions were used to build the TCR beta libraries. One entry per CDR3 protein results from TCRdb running MiXCR on the multiplex PCR reads. This sample carries about 500,000 distinct CDR3 sequences, 12% of them seen once, and the ten largest clones take roughly 8.2%. These data belong to a study of regulatory T cells in long-lasting Graves disease. Study-level background: For a period under 3 months, newly diagnosed Graves' patients had taken antithyroid drugs.

The CDR3 runs 14 residues. Trimming cost V 7 bases and J 0 bases; bases outside gene matches: 8. Germline lookup yields CDR1 DFQATT and CDR2 SNEGSKA (reference sequence). As for time point: newly diagnosed GD, antithyroid drugs for less than 3 months. Extracted RNA from PBMCs served as the source of the TCR library. These data are also associated with another study on T cells in Graves' hyperthyroidism and ophthalmopathy. From that report: Diagnoses used clinical symptoms, serum thyroxine and TRAb, thyroid ultrasound and orbital computed tomography.

The chain uses TRBV20-1 and TRBJ2-5, with TRBD2 matching over 7 bases. This sequence originates from a woman aged 25-40 years with Graves disease. The sample in question was peripheral blood mononuclear cells (PBMCs), obtained at new diagnosis, from a patient treated with antithyroid drugs. CDR3 sequence: CSVASGTNQETQYF. The CDR3 DNA reads TGCAGTGTTGCTAGCGGCACCAACCAAGAGACCCAGTACTTC.